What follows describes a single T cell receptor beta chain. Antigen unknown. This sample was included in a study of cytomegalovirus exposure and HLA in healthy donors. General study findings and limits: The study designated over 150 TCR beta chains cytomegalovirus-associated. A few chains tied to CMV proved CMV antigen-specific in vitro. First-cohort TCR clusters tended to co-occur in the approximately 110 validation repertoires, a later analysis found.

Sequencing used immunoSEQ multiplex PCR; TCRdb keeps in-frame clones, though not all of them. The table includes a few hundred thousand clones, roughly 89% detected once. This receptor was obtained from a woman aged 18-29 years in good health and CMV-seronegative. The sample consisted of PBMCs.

The CDR3 is CASSEIGVVNTIYF. The CDR3 coding sequence is TGCGCCAGCAGCGAAATAGGGGTGGTAAACACCATATATTTT. The genes are TRBV4-3 and TRBJ1-3, with a possible D match to TRBD1 (5 bases). The V gene's germline CDR1 is LGHNA and CDR2 YSLEER. V gave up 5 bases and J gave up 6 bases, with 14 bases separating them. The CDR3 loop spans 14 amino acids.